This T cell receptor beta chain was sequenced during a study of identical twins. TCRdb re-analysed the 5' RACE reads in MiXCR, keeping a single row per CDR3 protein. The sample contains about 190,000 distinct CDR3 sequences, roughly 15% of which appear only once. Germline-derived CDR1 and CDR2 are LNHNV and YYDKDF (reference sequence). The CDR3 consists of 15 residues. V lost 3 bases and J lost 0, with 9 bases in between. This same sample was also part of a study on T cells expressing NK-cell markers. That paper notes: Repertoires of TCR beta were obtained from T cells sorted as CD3+CD56+NKG2C+, CD3+CD56+NKG2C- and CD3+CD56-NKG2C+. In several experiments, an anti-gamma-delta TCR antibody restricted sorting to alpha-beta TCR T cells.

The chain combines TRBV15 with TRBJ1-5; D is undetermined. The TCR comes from a woman under 30 in good health. The sample consisted of CD8+ T cells sorted from blood. CDR3 bases: TGTGCCACCAGCAGTTCCAGGAATAGCAATCAGCCCCAGCATTTT. Protein: CATSSSRNSNQPQHF.